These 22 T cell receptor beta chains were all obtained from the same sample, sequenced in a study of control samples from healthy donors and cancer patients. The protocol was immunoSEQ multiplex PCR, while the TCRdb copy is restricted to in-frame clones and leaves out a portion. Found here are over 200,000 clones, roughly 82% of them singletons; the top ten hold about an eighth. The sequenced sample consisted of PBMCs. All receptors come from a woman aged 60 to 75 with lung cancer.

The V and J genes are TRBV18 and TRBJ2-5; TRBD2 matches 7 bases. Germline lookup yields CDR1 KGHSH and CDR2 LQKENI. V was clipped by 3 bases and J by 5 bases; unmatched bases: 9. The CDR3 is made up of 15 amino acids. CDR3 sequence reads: CASSPAVAGGETQYF. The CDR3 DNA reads TGTGCCAGCTCACCCGCGGTCGCCGGGGGGGAGACCCAGTACTTC.

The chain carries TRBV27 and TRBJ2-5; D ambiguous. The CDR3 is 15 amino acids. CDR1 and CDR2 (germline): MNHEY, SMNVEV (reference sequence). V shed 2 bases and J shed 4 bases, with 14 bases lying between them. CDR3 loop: CASSLGLGKGETQYF. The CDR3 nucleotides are TGTGCCAGCAGTTTAGGTTTGGGGAAGGGAGAGACCCAGTACTTC.

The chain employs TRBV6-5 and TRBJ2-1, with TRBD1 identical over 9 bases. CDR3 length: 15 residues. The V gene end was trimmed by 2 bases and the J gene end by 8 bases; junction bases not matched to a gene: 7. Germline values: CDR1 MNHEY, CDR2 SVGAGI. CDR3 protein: CASSYLRQGVHEQFF. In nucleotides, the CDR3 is TGTGCCAGCAGTTACCTCAGACAGGGGGTACATGAGCAGTTCTTC.

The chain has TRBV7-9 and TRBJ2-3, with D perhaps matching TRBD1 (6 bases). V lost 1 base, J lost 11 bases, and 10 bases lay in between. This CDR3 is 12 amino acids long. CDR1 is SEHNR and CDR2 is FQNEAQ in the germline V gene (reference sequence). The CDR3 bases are TGTGCCAGCAGCTTAGACCTCAGGGGGCAGTATTTT. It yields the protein CASSLDLRGQYF.

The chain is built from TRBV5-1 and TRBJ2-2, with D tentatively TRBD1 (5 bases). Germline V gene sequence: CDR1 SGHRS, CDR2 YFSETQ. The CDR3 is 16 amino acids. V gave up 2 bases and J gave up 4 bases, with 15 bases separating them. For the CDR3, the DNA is TGCGCCAGCAGCTTATTAGGCCAGGGAAGCACCGGGGAGCTGTTTTTT. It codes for CASSLLGQGSTGELFF.

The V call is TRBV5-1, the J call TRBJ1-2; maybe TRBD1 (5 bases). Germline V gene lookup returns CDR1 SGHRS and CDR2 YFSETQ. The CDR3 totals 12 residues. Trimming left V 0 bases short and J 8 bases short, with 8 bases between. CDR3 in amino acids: CASSLAGEGYTF. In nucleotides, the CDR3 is TGCGCCAGCAGCTTGGCGGGGGAGGGCTACACCTTC.

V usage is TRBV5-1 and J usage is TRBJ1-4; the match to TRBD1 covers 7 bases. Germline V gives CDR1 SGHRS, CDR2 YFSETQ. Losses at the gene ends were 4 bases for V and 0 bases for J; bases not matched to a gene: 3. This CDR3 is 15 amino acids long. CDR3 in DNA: TGCGCCAGCAGCAGACAGGGAGCAACTAATGAAAAACTGTTTTTT. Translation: CASSRQGATNEKLFF.

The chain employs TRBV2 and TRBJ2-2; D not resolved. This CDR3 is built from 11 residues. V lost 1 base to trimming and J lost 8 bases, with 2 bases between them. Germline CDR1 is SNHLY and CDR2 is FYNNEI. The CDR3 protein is CASSEGGELFF. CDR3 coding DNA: TGTGCCAGCAGTGAAGGGGGGGAGCTGTTTTTT.

DNA for the CDR3: TGTGCCAGCAGTTACCCCAACAGGGGCGACACCGGGGAGCTGTTTTTT. This codes for CASSYPNRGDTGELFF. The chain uses TRBV6-6 and TRBJ2-2, with 7 bases matching TRBD1. V lost 2 bases to trimming and J lost 3 bases; unmatched junction nucleotides: 6. Germline CDR1 MNHNY, CDR2 SVGAGI (reference sequence). CDR3 length: 16 amino acids.

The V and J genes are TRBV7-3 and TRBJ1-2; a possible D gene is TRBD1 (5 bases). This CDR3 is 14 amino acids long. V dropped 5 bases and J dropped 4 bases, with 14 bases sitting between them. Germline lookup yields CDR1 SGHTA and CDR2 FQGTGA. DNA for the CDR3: TGTGCCAGCAGCCTGGAGAGGGACGGCTATGGCTACACCTTC. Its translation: CASSLERDGYGYTF.

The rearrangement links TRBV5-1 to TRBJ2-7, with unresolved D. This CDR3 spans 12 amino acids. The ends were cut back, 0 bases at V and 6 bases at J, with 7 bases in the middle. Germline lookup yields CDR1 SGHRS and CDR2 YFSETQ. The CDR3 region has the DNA TGCGCCAGCAGCTTGGAATCCCGCGAGCAGTACTTC. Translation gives CASSLESREQYF.

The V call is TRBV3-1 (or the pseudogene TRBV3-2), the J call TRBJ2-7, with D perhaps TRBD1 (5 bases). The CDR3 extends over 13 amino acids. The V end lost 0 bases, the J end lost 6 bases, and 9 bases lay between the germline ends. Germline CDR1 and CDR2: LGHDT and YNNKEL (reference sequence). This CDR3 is CASSQDRAAEQYF. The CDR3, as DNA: TGTGCCAGCAGCCAAGACAGGGCGGCCGAGCAGTACTTC.

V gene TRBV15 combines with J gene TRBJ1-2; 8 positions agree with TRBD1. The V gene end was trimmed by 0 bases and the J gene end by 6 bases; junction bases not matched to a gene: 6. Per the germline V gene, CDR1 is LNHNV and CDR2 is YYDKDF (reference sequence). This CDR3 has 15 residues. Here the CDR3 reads CATSRDGQQGDGYTF. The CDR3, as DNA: TGTGCCACCAGCAGAGATGGCCAACAGGGGGATGGCTACACCTTC. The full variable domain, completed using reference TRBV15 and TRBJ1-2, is DAMVIQNPRYQVTQFGKPVTLSCSQTLNHNVMYWYQQKSSQAPKLLFHYYDKDFNNEADTPDNFQSRRPNTSFCFLDIRSPGLGDTAMYLCATSRDGQQGDGYTFGSGTRLTVV.

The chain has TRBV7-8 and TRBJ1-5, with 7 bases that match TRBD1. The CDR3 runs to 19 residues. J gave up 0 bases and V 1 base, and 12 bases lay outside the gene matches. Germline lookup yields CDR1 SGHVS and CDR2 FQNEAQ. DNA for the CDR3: TGTGCCAGCAGCTTAGTTCCCAGGGACAGAGCATATAGCAATCAGCCCCAGCATTTT. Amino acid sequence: CASSLVPRDRAYSNQPQHF.

As DNA, the CDR3 is TGTGCCAGCTCACCGAAGCGGGAGGGCCAGAATGGGCGGGAGCAGTACTTC. Its translation is CASSPKREGQNGREQYF. The V gene is TRBV18, the J gene TRBJ2-7, with TRBD2 matching 10 bases. The J segment lost 7 bases and the V segment lost 3 bases, leaving 15 bases of the junction unmatched. The CDR3 is 17 residues long. Germline-derived CDR1 and CDR2 are KGHSH and LQKENI.

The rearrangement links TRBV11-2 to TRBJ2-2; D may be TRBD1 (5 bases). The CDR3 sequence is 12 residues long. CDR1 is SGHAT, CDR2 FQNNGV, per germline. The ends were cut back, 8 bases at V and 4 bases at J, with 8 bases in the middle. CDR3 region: CASGATTGELFF. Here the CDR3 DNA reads TGTGCCAGCGGGGCAACCACCGGGGAGCTGTTTTTT.

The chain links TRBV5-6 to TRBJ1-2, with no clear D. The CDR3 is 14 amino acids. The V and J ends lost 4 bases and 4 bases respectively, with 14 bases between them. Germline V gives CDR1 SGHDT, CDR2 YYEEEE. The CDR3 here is CASSKPRESYGYTF. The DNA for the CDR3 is TGTGCCAGCAGCAAACCGAGGGAAAGCTATGGCTACACCTTC.

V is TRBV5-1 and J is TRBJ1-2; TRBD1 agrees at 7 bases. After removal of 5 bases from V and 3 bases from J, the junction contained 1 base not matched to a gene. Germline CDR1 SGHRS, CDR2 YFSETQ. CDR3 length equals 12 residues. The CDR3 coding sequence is TGCGCCAGCAGTCAGGGGGACTATGGCTACACCTTC. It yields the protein CASSQGDYGYTF.

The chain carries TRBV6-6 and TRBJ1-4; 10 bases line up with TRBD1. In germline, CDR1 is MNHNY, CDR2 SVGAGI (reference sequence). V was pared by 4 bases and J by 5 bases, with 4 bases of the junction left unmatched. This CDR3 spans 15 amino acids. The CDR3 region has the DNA TGTGCCAGCAGTTGGAGGGGACAGGGGAATGAAAAACTGTTTTTT. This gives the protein CASSWRGQGNEKLFF.

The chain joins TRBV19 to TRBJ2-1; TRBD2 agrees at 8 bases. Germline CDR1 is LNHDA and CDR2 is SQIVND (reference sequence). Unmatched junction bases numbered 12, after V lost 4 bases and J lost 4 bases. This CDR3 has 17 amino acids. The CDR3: CASSTFNSGGGYNEQFF. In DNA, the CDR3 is TGTGCCAGTAGTACCTTTAACTCGGGCGGGGGGTACAATGAGCAGTTCTTC.

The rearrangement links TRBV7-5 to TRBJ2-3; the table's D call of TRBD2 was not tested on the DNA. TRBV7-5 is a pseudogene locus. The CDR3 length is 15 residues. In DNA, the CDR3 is TGTGCCAGAAGGATAACCGGGGGTGGGGAAGATACGCAGTATTTT. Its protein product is CARRITGGGEDTQYF.

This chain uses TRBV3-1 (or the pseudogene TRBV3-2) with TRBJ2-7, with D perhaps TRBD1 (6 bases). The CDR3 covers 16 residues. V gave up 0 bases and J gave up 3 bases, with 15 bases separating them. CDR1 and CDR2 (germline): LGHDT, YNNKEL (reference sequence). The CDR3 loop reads CASSQETGTYYYEQYF. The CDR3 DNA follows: TGTGCCAGCAGCCAAGAAACCGGGACATATTACTACGAGCAGTACTTC.